This T cell receptor beta chain is drawn from a study of PD-L1 blockade in urothelial cancer. As for the study in general: Earlier, patients had received 0 to 3 chemotherapy regimens. The authors examined blood 3 weeks (second dose) and 6 weeks after treatment start.

Germline V gene data show CDR1 as SNHLY and CDR2 as FYNNEI. The CDR3 is 10 amino acids. V dropped 7 bases and J dropped 11 bases, with 10 bases sitting between them. In each PCR, synthetic TCR analog templates were spiked in. Here immunoSEQ multiplex PCR was the method, and the copy in TCRdb shows in-frame clones only, minus some. The sample consists of roughly 100,000 clones, around 78% of them appearing once. Specified time point: peripheral blood 6 weeks after treatment start. Pretreatment and on-treatment samples were taken, numbering 1 to 8 per patient. Sequencing used PBMCs, obtained around atezolizumab (anti-PD-L1) treatment. The TCR was taken from a man in his 70s with urothelial cancer. The chain is built from TRBV2 and TRBJ2-3; perhaps TRBD2 as D (6 bases). CDR3 region: CASNGGRQYF. DNA for the CDR3: TGTGCCAGCAATGGAGGGAGGCAGTATTTT.